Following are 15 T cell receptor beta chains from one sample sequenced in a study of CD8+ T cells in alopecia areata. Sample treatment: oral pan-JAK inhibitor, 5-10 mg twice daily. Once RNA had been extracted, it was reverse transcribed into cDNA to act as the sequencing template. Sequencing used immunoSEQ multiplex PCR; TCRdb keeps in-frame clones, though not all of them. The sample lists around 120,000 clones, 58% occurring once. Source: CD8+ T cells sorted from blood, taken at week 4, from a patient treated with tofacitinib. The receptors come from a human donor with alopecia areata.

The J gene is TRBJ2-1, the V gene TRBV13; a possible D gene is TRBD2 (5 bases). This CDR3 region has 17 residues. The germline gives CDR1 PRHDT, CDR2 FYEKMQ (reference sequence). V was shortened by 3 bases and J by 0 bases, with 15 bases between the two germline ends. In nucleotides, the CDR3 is TGTGCCAGCAGCTTGGTGGGCTACGGGAACTCCTACAATGAGCAGTTCTTC. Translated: CASSLVGYGNSYNEQFF.

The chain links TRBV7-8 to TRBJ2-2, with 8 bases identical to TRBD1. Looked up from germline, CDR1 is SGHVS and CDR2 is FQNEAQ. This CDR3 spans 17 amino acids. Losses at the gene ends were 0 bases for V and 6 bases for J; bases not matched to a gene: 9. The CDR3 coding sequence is TGTGCCAGCAGCTTAGCCGGGACAGGATTTGATCCCGGGGAGCTGTTTTTT. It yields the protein CASSLAGTGFDPGELFF.

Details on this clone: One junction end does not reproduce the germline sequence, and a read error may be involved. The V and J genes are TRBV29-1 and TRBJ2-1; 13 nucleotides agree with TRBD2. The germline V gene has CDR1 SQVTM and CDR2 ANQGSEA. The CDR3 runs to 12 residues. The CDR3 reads CSAETSGGSSVF. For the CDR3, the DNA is TGCAGCGCCGAGACTAGCGGGGGGTCGTCGGTCTTC.

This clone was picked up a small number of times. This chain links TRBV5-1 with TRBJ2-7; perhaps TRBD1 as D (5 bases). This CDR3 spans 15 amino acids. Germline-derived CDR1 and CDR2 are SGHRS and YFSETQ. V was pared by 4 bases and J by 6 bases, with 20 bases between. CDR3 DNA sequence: TGCGCCAGCAGCATCCAGGGCATTATGTGGGCCGAGCAGTACTTC. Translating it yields CASSIQGIMWAEQYF.

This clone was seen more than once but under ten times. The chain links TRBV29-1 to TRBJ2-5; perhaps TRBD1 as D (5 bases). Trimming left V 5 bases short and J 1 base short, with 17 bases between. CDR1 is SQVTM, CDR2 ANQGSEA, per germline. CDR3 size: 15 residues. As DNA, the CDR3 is TGCAGCGTTTCCCCGGCAGGGCCTATCCAAGAGACCCAGTACTTC. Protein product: CSVSPAGPIQETQYF.

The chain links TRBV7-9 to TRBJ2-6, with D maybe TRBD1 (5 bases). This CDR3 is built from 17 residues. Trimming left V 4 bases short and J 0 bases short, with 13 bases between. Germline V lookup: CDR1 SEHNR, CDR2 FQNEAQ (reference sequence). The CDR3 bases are TGTGCCAGCAGCTCCCTGGTGGACAACTCTGGGGCCAACGTCCTGACTTTC. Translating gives CASSSLVDNSGANVLTF.

CDR3 loop: CASRSDDSYEQYF. The CDR3 nucleotides read TGTGCCAGCCGCTCGGACGACTCCTACGAGCAGTACTTC. V gene TRBV27 combines with J gene TRBJ2-7; D remains ambiguous. The CDR3 is 13 residues long. V lost 8 bases, J lost 0 bases, and 11 bases lay in between. Germline CDR1 and CDR2: MNHEY and SMNVEV (reference sequence).

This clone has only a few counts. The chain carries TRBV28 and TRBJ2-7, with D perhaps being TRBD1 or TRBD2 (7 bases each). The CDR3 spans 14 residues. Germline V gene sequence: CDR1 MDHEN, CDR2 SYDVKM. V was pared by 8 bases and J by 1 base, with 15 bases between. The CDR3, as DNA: TGTGCCAGCCAGGGGGGGGCAAAATCCTACGAGCAGTACTTC. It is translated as CASQGGAKSYEQYF.

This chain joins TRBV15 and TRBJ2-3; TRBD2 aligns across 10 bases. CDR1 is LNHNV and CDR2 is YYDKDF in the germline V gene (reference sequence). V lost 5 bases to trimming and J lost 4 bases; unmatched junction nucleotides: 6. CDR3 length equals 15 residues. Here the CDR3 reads CATSPSGGAADTQYF. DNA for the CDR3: TGTGCCACCAGCCCCAGCGGGGGGGCTGCAGATACGCAGTATTTT. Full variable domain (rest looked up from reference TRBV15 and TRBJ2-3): DAMVIQNPRYQVTQFGKPVTLSCSQTLNHNVMYWYQQKSSQAPKLLFHYYDKDFNNEADTPDNFQSRRPNTSFCFLDIRSPGLGDTAMYLCATSPSGGAADTQYFGPGTRLTVL.

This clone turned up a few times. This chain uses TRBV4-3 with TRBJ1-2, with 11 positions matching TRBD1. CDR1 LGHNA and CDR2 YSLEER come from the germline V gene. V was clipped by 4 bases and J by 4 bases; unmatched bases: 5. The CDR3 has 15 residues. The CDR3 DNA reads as TGCGCCAGCAGCCCTAGGACAGGGGGCGCCTATGGCTACACCTTC. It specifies CASSPRTGGAYGYTF.

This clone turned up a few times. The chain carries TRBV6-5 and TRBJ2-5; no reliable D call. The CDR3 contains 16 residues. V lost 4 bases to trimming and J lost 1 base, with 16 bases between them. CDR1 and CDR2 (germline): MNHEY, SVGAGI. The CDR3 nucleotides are TGTGCCAGCAGTTCCCAGTTAACGACCCTCCAAGAGACCCAGTACTTC. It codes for CASSSQLTTLQETQYF.

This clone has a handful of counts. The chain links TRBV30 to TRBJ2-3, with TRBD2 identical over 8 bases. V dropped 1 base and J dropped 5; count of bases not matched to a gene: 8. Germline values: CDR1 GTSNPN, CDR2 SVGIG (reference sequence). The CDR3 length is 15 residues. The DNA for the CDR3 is TGTGCCTGGAGTGCGACGGGGGGGAAAGGAGATACGCAGTATTTT. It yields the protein CAWSATGGKGDTQYF.

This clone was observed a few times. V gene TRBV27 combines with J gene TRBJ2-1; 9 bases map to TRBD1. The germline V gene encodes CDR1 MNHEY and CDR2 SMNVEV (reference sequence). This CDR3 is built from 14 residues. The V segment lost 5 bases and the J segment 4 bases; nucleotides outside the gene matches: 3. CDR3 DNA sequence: TGTGCCAGCAGTCGGGACAGGGATTACAATGAGCAGTTCTTC. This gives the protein CASSRDRDYNEQFF.

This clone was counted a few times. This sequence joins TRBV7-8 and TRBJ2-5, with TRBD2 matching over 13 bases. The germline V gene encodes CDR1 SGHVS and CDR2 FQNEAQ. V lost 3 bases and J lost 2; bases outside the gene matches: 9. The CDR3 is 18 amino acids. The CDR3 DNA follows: TGTGCCAGCAGCTTGAGGCCTGGACTAGCGGGGGCTCAAGAGACCCAGTACTTC. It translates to CASSLRPGLAGAQETQYF.

DNA for the CDR3: TGCAGCGTCGGAGCCCGGGACTCAAAATGGGGCCTGAACACTGAAGCTTTCTTT. Protein sequence: CSVGARDSKWGLNTEAFF. The chain employs TRBV29-1 and TRBJ1-1, with D perhaps TRBD1 (5 bases). Germline CDR1 reads SQVTM; CDR2 reads ANQGSEA. CDR3 length: 18 residues. The germline V and J ends were trimmed by 6 bases and 0 bases, with 26 bases remaining between them.